The 21 T cell receptor beta chains below come from one sample, sequenced in a study of vaccination effects on CD4 cells after COVID-19. Clones were sequenced by immunoSEQ multiplex PCR, and TCRdb holds only the in-frame ones, with some missing. Of about 79,000 clones listed, roughly four fifths were seen once; the top ten hold 1.5% to 2%. Expansion of antigen-specific CD4+ T cells with viral peptide pools was carried out by the ViraFEST assay before sequencing. Scientists isolated CD4+ T cells after a roughly 10-day culture period ended. These receptors are not linked to any known antigen. Material: CD4+ T cells from PBMCs cultured with HCoV-229E spike peptides, obtained before COVID-19 vaccination. The receptors come from a human donor who received a COVID-19 vaccine.

This chain uses TRBV3-1 (or the pseudogene TRBV3-2) with TRBJ2-1; 9 positions match TRBD1. V lost 1 base and J lost 3; bases outside the gene matches: 7. Germline V gene data show CDR1 as LGHDT and CDR2 as YNNKEL (reference sequence). The CDR3 runs 17 residues. CDR3 region: CASSQGRTGEVYNEQFF. DNA of the CDR3: TGTGCCAGCAGCCAAGGTAGGACAGGGGAAGTCTACAATGAGCAGTTCTTC.

On this clone: A read error may produce the germline difference seen at one junction end. The chain joins TRBV5-1 to TRBJ2-5, with no clear D. The CDR3 is 14 residues long. The germline V gene encodes CDR1 SGHRS and CDR2 YFSETQ. CDR3 sequence: CASGLGRYQETQYF. The CDR3 bases are TGCGCCAGCGGCTTAGGGCGATACCAAGAGACCCAGTACTTC.

This chain connects TRBV27 to TRBJ2-3, with no clear D. Trimming left V 5 bases short and J 0 bases short, with 3 bases between. CDR3 length equals 12 residues. Germline V gene data show CDR1 as MNHEY and CDR2 as SMNVEV (reference sequence). CDR3 sequence (DNA): TGTGCCAGCAGTCTAAGCACAGATACGCAGTATTTT. Translating gives CASSLSTDTQYF.

This chain joins TRBV27 and TRBJ1-2; D is perhaps TRBD1 (5 bases). This CDR3 comprises 16 residues. V was pared by 4 bases and J by 5 bases, with 20 bases between. CDR1 and CDR2 (germline): MNHEY, SMNVEV (reference sequence). The CDR3: CASSYSAGLRGYGYTF. DNA of the CDR3: TGTGCCAGCAGTTACTCTGCAGGGCTTCGGGGATATGGCTACACCTTC.

The chain is built from TRBV5-1 and TRBJ1-2; a weak D match, TRBD1 (5 bases). V was trimmed by 0 bases and J by 3 bases, leaving 21 bases between them. CDR3 length equals 18 residues. CDR1 SGHRS and CDR2 YFSETQ come from the germline V gene. CDR3 region: CASSLGGRVGLEDYGYTF. The CDR3 region has the DNA TGCGCCAGCAGCTTGGGGGGCAGGGTTGGCCTAGAGGACTATGGCTACACCTTC. The full variable domain, with the rest looked up from reference TRBV5-1 and TRBJ1-2, is KAGVTQTPRYLIKTRGQQVTLSCSPISGHRSVSWYQQTPGQGLQFLFEYFSETQRNKGNFPGRFSGRQFSNSRSEMNVSTLELGDSALYLCASSLGGRVGLEDYGYTFGSGTRLTVV.

This chain connects TRBV11-2 to TRBJ1-1, with TRBD1 matching 8 bases. In germline, CDR1 is SGHAT, CDR2 FQNNGV. The CDR3 has 16 amino acids. V dropped 2 bases and J dropped 10; count of bases not matched to a gene: 15. CDR3 nucleotide sequence: TGTGCCAGCAGCTTACCTTCATCTCAGGGGGCGGTAGGAGCTTTCTTT. Its protein product is CASSLPSSQGAVGAFF.

The J gene is TRBJ1-2, the V gene TRBV6-5, with D tentatively TRBD1 (6 bases). Per germline, CDR1 MNHEY and CDR2 SVGAGI. The CDR3 is 15 amino acids. Trimming shortened V by 4 bases and J by 4 bases, and 16 bases separated the two germline ends. In DNA, the CDR3 is TGTGCCAGCAGTTCCCACAGGGCGGGCGGCTATGGCTACACCTTC. Translated, it gives CASSSHRAGGYGYTF.

The chain joins TRBV4-1 to TRBJ1-1, with D unclear. Germline CDR1 MGHRA, CDR2 YSYEKL. Trimming cost V 1 base and J 8 bases, with 11 bases left between them. This CDR3 is built from 13 residues. CDR3 DNA sequence: TGCGCCAGCAGCCAAGCTGAGGTTCTCGAAGCTTTCTTT. Residues: CASSQAEVLEAFF.

This chain uses TRBV3-1 (or the pseudogene TRBV3-2) with TRBJ2-3; TRBD1 agrees at 7 bases. V lost 5 bases, J lost 2 bases, and 4 bases stayed unmatched. Germline loops: CDR1 LGHDT, CDR2 YNNKEL (reference sequence). The CDR3 runs to 14 residues. Written as DNA, the CDR3 is TGTGCCAGCAGCATCAGGGGGAACACAGATACGCAGTATTTT. This codes for CASSIRGNTDTQYF.

The V call is TRBV7-3, the J call TRBJ1-6; TRBD1 is a possible D gene (5 bases). V was pared by 3 bases and J by 7 bases, with 7 bases between. Looked up from germline, CDR1 is SGHTA and CDR2 is FQGTGA. There are 13 residues in the CDR3. The CDR3 reads CASSLGVNSPLHF. For the CDR3, the DNA is TGTGCCAGCAGCTTGGGGGTCAATTCACCCCTCCACTTT.

This chain links TRBV11-1 with TRBJ2-5, with D unresolved. Germline CDR1 SGHAT, CDR2 FQDESV (reference sequence). The CDR3 length is 14 residues. Trimming left V 4 bases short and J 5 bases short, with 14 bases between. This chain's CDR3 is CASSSGQAWETQYF. CDR3 nucleotide sequence: TGTGCCAGCAGCTCTGGCCAAGCGTGGGAGACCCAGTACTTC.

This CDR3 is CASSPQGSNTEAFF. DNA of the CDR3: TGTGCCAGCTCACCACAGGGGTCGAACACTGAAGCTTTCTTT. This chain joins TRBV18 and TRBJ1-1; possibly TRBD1 for D (5 bases). CDR1 and CDR2 (germline): KGHSH, LQKENI. The CDR3 extends over 14 amino acids. V was cut by 1 base and J by 1 base, with 7 bases left in between. The variable domain in full, with the rest retrieved from reference TRBV18 and TRBJ1-1, is NAGVMQNPRHLVRRRGQEARLRCSPMKGHSHVYWYRQLPEEGLKFMVYLQKENIIDESGMPKERFSAEFPKEGPSILRIQQVVRGDSAAYFCASSPQGSNTEAFFGQGTRLTVV.

This clone is a singleton in its sample. This chain joins TRBV20-1 and TRBJ2-7, with TRBD2 matching 8 bases. The V segment lost 3 bases and the J segment 9 bases; nucleotides outside the gene matches: 13. The CDR3 length is 14 residues. Per germline, CDR1 DFQATT and CDR2 SNEGSKA (reference sequence). The DNA of the CDR3 is TGCAGTGCTAGTCTATTGGGGGCGGGGGGTTCGCAGTACGTC. Residues: CSASLLGAGGSQYV.

This chain uses TRBV19 with TRBJ1-1, with TRBD1 identical over 7 bases. This CDR3 has 13 residues. CDR1 is LNHDA and CDR2 is SQIVND in the germline V gene (reference sequence). Trimming took 6 bases from V and 4 from J; bases not matched to a gene: 5. The CDR3 coding sequence is TGTGCCAGTAGGGTGAACAGGGGCACTGAAGCTTTCTTT. Its translation is CASRVNRGTEAFF.

This chain links TRBV5-1 with TRBJ1-1; perhaps TRBD1 as D (6 bases). V was shortened by 3 bases and J by 2 bases, with 23 bases between the two germline ends. The CDR3 is 18 amino acids. Looked up from germline, CDR1 is SGHRS and CDR2 is YFSETQ. This chain's CDR3 is CASSWNREFRSVNTEAFF. CDR3 DNA sequence: TGCGCCAGCAGCTGGAACAGGGAGTTTCGGTCGGTCAACACTGAAGCTTTCTTT.

The chain carries TRBV2 and TRBJ1-4; 10 positions match TRBD1. The CDR3 totals 15 residues. Germline values: CDR1 SNHLY, CDR2 FYNNEI. V trimming: 5 bases; J trimming: 8 bases; junction bases outside the gene matches: 8. In DNA form, the CDR3 reads TGTGCCAGCAGTCCACGGACAGGGGGTTGGGAAAAACTGTTTTTT. It translates to CASSPRTGGWEKLFF.

V gene TRBV9 combines with J gene TRBJ1-2, with D unresolved. Germline loops: CDR1 SGDLS, CDR2 YYNGEE. Between the trimmed V and J ends, which lost 0 bases and 12 bases, there was a span of 12 bases. This CDR3 has 12 amino acids. The CDR3 is CASSVAKGHHTF. DNA for the CDR3: TGTGCCAGCAGCGTAGCAAAAGGCCATCACACCTTC.

The gene calls are TRBV7-2 and TRBJ1-2; D not resolved. Germline assignment: CDR1 SGHTA and CDR2 FQGNSA. The CDR3 sequence is 12 residues long. V was clipped by 10 bases and J by 8 bases, with 17 bases between them. This chain's CDR3 is CATASSPGGYTF. DNA of the CDR3: TGTGCCACCGCCTCAAGTCCTGGAGGCTACACCTTC. Full variable domain (outside the CDR3, taken from reference TRBV7-2 and TRBJ1-2): GAGVSQSPSNKVTEKGKDVELRCDPISGHTALYWYRQSLGQGLEFLIYFQGNSAPDKSGLPSDRFSAERTGGSVSTLTIQRTQQEDSAVYLCATASSPGGYTFGSGTRLTVV.

This clone turned up a few times. J is TRBJ1-1 and V is TRBV7-2; D is unresolved. The CDR3 has 14 residues. Germline CDR1 reads SGHTA; CDR2 reads FQGNSA. Trimming shortened V by 1 base and J by 2 bases, and 8 bases separated the two germline ends. DNA of the CDR3: TGTGCCAGCAGCTTAGTTTCCGTCAACACTGAAGCTTTCTTT. Amino acid sequence: CASSLVSVNTEAFF.

The J gene is TRBJ2-3, the V gene TRBV11-3; D perhaps matches TRBD1 (5 bases). This CDR3 has 14 residues. Germline CDR1 reads SGHNT; CDR2 reads YENEEA. V lost 3 bases and J 7 bases, leaving 14 bases between the germline ends. The CDR3 reads CASSFTQGTNTQYF. CDR3 DNA sequence: TGTGCCAGCAGCTTCACCCAGGGTACTAATACGCAGTATTTT.

The chain recombines TRBV21-1 with TRBJ1-1. TRBV21-1 is assigned pseudogene status. The CDR3 consists of 16 residues. The CDR3 bases are TGTGCCAGCAGCAGGCGGGCCCCGGGGCAGGACACTGAAGCTTTCTTT. Translating gives CASSRRAPGQDTEAFF.